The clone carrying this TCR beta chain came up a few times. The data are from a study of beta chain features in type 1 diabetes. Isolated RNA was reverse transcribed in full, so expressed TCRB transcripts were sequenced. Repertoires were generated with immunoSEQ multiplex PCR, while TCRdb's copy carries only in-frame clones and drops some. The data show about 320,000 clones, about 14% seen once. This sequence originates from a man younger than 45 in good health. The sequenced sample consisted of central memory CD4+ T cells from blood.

CDR3 protein: CATQWSGIADRATDTQYF. CDR3 sequence (DNA): TGTGCCACCCAATGGAGCGGGATAGCGGATCGAGCGACAGATACGCAGTATTTT. The chain links TRBV7-9 to TRBJ2-3; 7 positions agree with TRBD2. CDR3 length: 18 amino acids. V lost 10 bases to trimming and J lost 3 bases; unmatched junction nucleotides: 22. The V gene's germline CDR1 is SEHNR and CDR2 FQNEAQ (reference sequence).